This T cell receptor beta chain was obtained from a study of beta chain features in type 1 diabetes. Findings and limits, study-wide: There was a moderate but significant shortening of TCRB CDR3s in all four CD4+ subsets of Type 1 diabetes patients.

As every portion of the isolated RNA was reverse transcribed, the sequencing read expressed TCRB transcripts. The repertoire was sequenced with immunoSEQ multiplex PCR; TCRdb's copy has only in-frame clones and lacks some. The sample contains under 850,000 clones, 13% of which appear only once. As for this clone: Its antigen is unidentified.

The V gene lost 2 bases and the J gene lost 9 bases, with 11 bases spanning the gap. The CDR3 totals 14 residues. Germline V gene data show CDR1 as ENHRY and CDR2 as SYGVKD. The TCR sequence derives from a man younger than 35 with type 1 diabetes. The sequencing input was naive CD4+ T cells from blood. The V gene is TRBV10-3, the J gene TRBJ1-6; no clear D. CDR3: CAISEGRAGSPLHF. The CDR3 DNA reads TGTGCCATCAGTGAGGGGAGGGCGGGTTCACCCCTCCACTTT.